This record concerns one T cell receptor (beta chain) sequence. The sample originates from a study of blood T cell repertoires in COVID-19. Study context: Sites across the United States, Italy and Spain contributed samples from acute and convalescent COVID-19.

The CDR3 is made up of 18 amino acids. The J segment lost 3 bases and the V segment lost 3 bases, leaving 12 bases of the junction unmatched. Looked up from germline, CDR1 is MNHEY and CDR2 is SMNVEV (reference sequence). Enrolment of Seattle patients took place during active infection, and they were followed longitudinally. As processed by the authors: Using reference gene primer amplification, nucleated cell counts were estimated. The repertoire was sequenced with immunoSEQ multiplex PCR; TCRdb's copy has only in-frame clones and lacks some. That table furnishes V, J and clone size, whereas the DNA furnished D and trimming. The sample lists 300,000 to 350,000 clones; roughly 90% were seen once.

This clonotype was obtained from a man aged 25-45 years with COVID-19, enrolled during active disease. The source material was peripheral blood. The chain links TRBV27 to TRBJ2-2; TRBD2 matches at 8 bases. The CDR3 nucleotides are TGTGCCAGCAGTTTCCACCCCCGGGGGGGGATACACACCGGGGAGCTGTTTTTT. Protein product: CASSFHPRGGIHTGELFF.